Presented here are 6 T cell receptor beta chains from one specimen sequenced in a study of Tregs in tolerant kidney transplant recipients. Profiling relied on immunoSEQ multiplex PCR, and the TCRdb table lists in-frame clones only, not all of them. Of 100,000 to 150,000 clones listed, almost 95% are singletons. Sample: CD4+ T cells from blood. The source of these receptors is a human donor in good health.

V gene TRBV5-1 combines with J gene TRBJ2-5; 10 bases match TRBD2. Germline assignment: CDR1 SGHRS and CDR2 YFSETQ. V lost 2 bases to trimming and J lost 4 bases; unmatched junction nucleotides: 5. CDR3 size: 15 residues. The CDR3 coding sequence is TGCGCCAGCAGCTTACTAGCGGGAACGTCAGAGACCCAGTACTTC. It yields the protein CASSLLAGTSETQYF.

J is TRBJ2-3 and V is TRBV5-1; TRBD1 might be the D (6 bases). The V and J ends lost 5 bases and 5 bases respectively, with 15 bases between them. Germline CDR1 and CDR2: SGHRS and YFSETQ. The length of the CDR3 is 14 residues. The CDR3 is CASSQITGLDTQYF. The CDR3 coding sequence is TGCGCCAGCAGTCAAATAACAGGGTTAGATACGCAGTATTTT.

V and J are TRBV2 and TRBJ1-5, with TRBD1 matching over 8 bases. The CDR3 spans 17 residues. V was clipped by 4 bases and J by 7 bases; unmatched bases: 15. The germline gives CDR1 SNHLY, CDR2 FYNNEI. The CDR3 here is CASSGGTGGVHRQPQHF. CDR3 DNA: TGTGCCAGCAGTGGCGGGACAGGCGGGGTACATCGGCAGCCCCAGCATTTT.

CDR3 residues: CASSPFEPGGAGYTF. The CDR3 DNA is TGTGCCAGCTCACCATTTGAGCCAGGGGGCGCAGGCTACACCTTC. The chain links TRBV18 to TRBJ1-2, with TRBD1 matching 8 bases. V was clipped by 2 bases and J by 8 bases; unmatched bases: 10. CDR1 is KGHSH, CDR2 LQKENI, per germline. The CDR3 has 15 residues.

J is TRBJ2-2 and V is TRBV27; 9 bases align to TRBD1. The CDR3 totals 15 residues. CDR1 MNHEY and CDR2 SMNVEV come from the germline V gene (reference sequence). V shed 3 bases and J 5 bases; nucleotides not matched to a gene: 4. In DNA form, the CDR3 reads TGTGCCAGCAGTTTCCGAGACAGGGGGACCGGGGAGCTGTTTTTT. This codes for CASSFRDRGTGELFF.

The J gene is TRBJ1-3, the V gene TRBV2; no clear D gene. The CDR3 has 16 residues. CDR1 and CDR2 from the germline V gene are SNHLY and FYNNEI. Between the trimmed V and J ends, which lost 6 bases and 0 bases, there was a span of 15 bases. For the CDR3, the DNA is TGTGCCAGCAGCCTAGATTTGGGAGGCTCTGGAAACACCATATATTTT. Amino acid sequence: CASSLDLGGSGNTIYF.